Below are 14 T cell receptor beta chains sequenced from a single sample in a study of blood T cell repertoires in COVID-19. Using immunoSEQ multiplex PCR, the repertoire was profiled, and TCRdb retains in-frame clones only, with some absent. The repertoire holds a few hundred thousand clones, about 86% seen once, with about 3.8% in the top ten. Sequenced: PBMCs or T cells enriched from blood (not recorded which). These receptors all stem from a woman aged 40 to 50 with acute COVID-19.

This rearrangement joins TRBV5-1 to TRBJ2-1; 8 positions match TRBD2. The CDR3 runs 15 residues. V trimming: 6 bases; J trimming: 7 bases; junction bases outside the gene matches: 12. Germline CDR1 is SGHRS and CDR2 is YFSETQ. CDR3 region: CASTQGAGGDNEQFF. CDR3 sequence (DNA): TGCGCCAGCACCCAAGGGGCGGGAGGAGATAATGAGCAGTTCTTC.

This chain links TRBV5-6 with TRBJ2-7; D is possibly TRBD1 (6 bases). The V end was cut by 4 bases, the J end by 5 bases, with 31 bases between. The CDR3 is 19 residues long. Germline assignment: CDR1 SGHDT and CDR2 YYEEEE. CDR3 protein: CASSSVWGRQGSSVDEQYF. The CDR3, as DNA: TGTGCCAGCAGCAGCGTTTGGGGGCGCCAGGGTTCAAGTGTCGACGAGCAGTACTTC.

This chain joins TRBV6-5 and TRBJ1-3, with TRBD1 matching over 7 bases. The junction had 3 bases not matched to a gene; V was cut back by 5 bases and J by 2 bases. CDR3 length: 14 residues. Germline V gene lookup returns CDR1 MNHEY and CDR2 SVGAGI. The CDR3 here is CASSPGTAGNTIYF. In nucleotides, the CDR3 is TGTGCCAGCAGTCCCGGGACAGCTGGAAACACCATATATTTT.

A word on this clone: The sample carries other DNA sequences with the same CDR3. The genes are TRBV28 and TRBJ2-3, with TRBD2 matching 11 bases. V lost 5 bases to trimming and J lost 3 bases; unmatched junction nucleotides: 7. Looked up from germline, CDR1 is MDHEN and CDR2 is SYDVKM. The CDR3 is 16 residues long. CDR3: CASSRRLAGGTDTQYF. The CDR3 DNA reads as TGTGCCAGCAGTCGCCGTTTAGCGGGAGGGACAGATACGCAGTATTTT.

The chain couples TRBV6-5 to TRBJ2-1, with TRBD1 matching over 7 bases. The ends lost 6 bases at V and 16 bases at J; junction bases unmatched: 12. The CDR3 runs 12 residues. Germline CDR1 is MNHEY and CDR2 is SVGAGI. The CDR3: CASSRDSGTAFF. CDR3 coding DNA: TGTGCCAGCAGCCGCGACTCCGGGACAGCATTCTTC.

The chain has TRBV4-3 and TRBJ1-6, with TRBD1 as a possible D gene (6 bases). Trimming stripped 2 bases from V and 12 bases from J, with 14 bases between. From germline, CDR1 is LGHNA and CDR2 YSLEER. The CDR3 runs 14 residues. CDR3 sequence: CASSQTRQDRPLHF. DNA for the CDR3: TGCGCCAGCAGCCAAACCAGACAGGATAGACCCCTCCACTTT.

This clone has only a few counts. The CDR3 DNA follows: TGTGCCAGCAGCCCAGGGGTGGCTGGCGGCCGGGAGACCCAGTACTTC. It specifies CASSPGVAGGRETQYF. V usage is TRBV7-9 and J usage is TRBJ2-5; D is possibly TRBD1 (6 bases). The CDR3 sequence is 16 residues long. V was shortened by 5 bases and J by 5 bases, with 21 bases between the two germline ends. CDR1 is SEHNR and CDR2 is FQNEAQ in the germline V gene (reference sequence).

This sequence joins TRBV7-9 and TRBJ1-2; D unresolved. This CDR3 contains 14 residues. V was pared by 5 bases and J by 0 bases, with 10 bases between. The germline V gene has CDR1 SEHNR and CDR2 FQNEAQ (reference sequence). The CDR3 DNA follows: TGTGCCAGCAGCCCGGTCGGGTCTAACTATGGCTACACCTTC. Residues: CASSPVGSNYGYTF.

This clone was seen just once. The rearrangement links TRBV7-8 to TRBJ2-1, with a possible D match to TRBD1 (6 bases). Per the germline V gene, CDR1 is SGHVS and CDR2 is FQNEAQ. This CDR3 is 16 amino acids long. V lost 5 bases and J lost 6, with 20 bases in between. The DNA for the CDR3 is TGTGCCAGCAGCCCCAAAACAGGGTCAGGGGCCAATGAGCAGTTCTTC. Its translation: CASSPKTGSGANEQFF.

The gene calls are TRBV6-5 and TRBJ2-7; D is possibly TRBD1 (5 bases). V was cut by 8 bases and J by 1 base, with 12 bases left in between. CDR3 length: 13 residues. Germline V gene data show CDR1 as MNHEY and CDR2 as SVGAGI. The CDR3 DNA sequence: TGTGCCAGCGGCAGACAGACATCCTACGAGCAGTACTTC. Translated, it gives CASGRQTSYEQYF.

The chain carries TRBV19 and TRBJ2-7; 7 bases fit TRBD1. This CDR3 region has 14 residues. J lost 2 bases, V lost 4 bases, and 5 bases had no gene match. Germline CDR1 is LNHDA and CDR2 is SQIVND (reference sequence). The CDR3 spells CASSRGQKTYEQYF. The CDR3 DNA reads TGTGCCAGTAGTAGGGGACAGAAGACCTACGAGCAGTACTTC.

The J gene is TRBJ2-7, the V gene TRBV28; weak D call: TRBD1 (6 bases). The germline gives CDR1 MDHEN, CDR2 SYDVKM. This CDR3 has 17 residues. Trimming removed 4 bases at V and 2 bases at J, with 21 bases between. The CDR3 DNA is TGTGCCAGCAGTTCCTCAGGGGTACGGGATCGGGCCTACGAGCAGTACTTC. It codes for CASSSSGVRDRAYEQYF. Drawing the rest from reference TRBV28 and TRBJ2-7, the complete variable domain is DVKVTQSSRYLVKRTGEKVFLECVQDMDHENMFWYRQDPGLGLRLIYFSYDVKMKEKGDIPEGYSVSREKKERFSLILESASTNQTSMYLCASSSSGVRDRAYEQYFGPGTRLTVT.

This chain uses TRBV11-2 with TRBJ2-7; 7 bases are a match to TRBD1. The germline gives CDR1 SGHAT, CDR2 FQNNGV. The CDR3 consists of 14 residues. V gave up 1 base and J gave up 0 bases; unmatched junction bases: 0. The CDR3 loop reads CASSLGDSSYEQYF. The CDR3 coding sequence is TGTGCCAGCAGCTTAGGGGACAGCTCCTACGAGCAGTACTTC.

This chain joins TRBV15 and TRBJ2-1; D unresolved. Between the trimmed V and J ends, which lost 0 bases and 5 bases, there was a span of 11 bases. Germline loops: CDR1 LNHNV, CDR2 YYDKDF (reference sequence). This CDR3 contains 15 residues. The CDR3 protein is CATSRESYFDNEQFF. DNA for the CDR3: TGTGCCACCAGCAGAGAGTCTTACTTTGACAATGAGCAGTTCTTC.